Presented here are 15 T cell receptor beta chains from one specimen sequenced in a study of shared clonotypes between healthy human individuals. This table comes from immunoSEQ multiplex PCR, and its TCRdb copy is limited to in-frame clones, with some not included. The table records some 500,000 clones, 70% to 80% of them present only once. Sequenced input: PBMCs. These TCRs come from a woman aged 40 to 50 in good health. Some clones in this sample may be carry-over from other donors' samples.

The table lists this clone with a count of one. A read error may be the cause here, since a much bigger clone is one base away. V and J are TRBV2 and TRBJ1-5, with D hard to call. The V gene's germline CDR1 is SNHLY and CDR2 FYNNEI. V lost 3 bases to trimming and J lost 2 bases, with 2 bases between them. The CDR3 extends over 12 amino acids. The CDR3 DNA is TGTGCCAGCAGTGACTGCAATCAGCCCCAGCATTTT. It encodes CASSDCNQPQHF.

CDR3 amino acids: CASSLGGNNSPLHF. CDR3 sequence (DNA): TGTGCCAGCAGCTTAGGGGGCAATAATTCACCCCTCCACTTT. The chain combines TRBV7-9 with TRBJ1-6; TRBD1 might be the D (5 bases). Trimming pared 1 base from V and 5 bases from J, leaving 6 bases between. Germline V gene sequence: CDR1 SEHNR, CDR2 FQNEAQ (reference sequence). The CDR3 extends over 14 amino acids.

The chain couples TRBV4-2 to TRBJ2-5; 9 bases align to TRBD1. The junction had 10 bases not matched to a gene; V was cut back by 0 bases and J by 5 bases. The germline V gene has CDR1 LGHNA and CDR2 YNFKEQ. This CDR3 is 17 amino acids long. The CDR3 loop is CASSQEGSGQGAETQYF. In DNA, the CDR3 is TGTGCCAGCAGCCAAGAAGGGTCGGGACAGGGTGCGGAGACCCAGTACTTC.

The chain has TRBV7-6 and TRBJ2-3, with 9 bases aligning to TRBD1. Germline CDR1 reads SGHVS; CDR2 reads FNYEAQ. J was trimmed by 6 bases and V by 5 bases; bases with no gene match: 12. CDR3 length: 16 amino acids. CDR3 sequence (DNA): TGTGCCAGCAGCCCGAAACCACAGGGGGCAGGGGATACGCAGTATTTT. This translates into CASSPKPQGAGDTQYF.

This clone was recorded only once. The CDR3 sequence: CASSLGSLGMDQPQHF. The DNA of the CDR3 is TGTGCCAGCAGCTTAGGGTCGTTGGGTATGGATCAGCCCCAGCATTTT. V is TRBV7-9 and J is TRBJ1-5; D unclear. CDR1 SEHNR and CDR2 FQNEAQ come from the germline V gene (reference sequence). This CDR3 spans 16 amino acids. Trimming shortened V by 1 base and J by 5 bases, and 15 bases separated the two germline ends. Looking up the rest from reference TRBV7-9 and TRBJ1-5 gives the full variable domain: DTGVSQNPRHKITKRGQNVTFRCDPISEHNRLYWYRQTLGQGPEFLTYFQNEAQLEKSRLLSDRFSAERPKGSFSTLEIQRTEQGDSAMYLCASSLGSLGMDQPQHFGDGTRLSIL.

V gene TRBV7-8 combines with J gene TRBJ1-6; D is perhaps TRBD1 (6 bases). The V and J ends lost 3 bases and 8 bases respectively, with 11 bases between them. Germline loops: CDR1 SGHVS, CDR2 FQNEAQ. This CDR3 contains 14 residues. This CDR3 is CASSLGGSDSPLHF. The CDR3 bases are TGTGCCAGCAGCTTGGGGGGCTCGGATTCACCCCTCCACTTT.

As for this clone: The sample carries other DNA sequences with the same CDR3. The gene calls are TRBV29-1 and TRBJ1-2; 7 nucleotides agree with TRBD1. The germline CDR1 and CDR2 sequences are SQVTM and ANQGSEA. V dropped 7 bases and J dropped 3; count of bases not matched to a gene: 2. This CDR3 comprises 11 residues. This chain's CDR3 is CSAGQDYGYTF. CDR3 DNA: TGCAGCGCTGGACAGGACTATGGCTACACCTTC.

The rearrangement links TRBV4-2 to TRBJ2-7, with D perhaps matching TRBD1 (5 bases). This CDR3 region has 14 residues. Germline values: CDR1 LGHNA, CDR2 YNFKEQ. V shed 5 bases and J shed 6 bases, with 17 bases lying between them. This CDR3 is CASSLGQWKGEQYF. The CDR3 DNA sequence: TGTGCCAGCAGCTTGGGGCAATGGAAGGGCGAGCAGTACTTC.

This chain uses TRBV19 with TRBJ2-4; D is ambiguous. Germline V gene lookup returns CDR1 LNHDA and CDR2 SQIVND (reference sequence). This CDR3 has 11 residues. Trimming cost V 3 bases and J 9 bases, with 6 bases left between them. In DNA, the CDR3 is TGTGCCAGTAGTATGGCTGGCATTCAGTACTTC. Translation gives CASSMAGIQYF.

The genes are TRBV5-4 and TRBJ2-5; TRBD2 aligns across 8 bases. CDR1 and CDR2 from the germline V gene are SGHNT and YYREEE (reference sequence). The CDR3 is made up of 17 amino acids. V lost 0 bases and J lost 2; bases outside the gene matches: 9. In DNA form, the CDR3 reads TGTGCCAGCAGCTTGGACGGATTTAGCGGGAAACAAGAGACCCAGTACTTC. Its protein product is CASSLDGFSGKQETQYF.

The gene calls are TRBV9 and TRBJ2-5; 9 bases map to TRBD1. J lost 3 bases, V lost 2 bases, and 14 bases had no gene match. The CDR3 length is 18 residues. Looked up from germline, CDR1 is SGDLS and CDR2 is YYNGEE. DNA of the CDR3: TGTGCCAGCAGCGTCCGCGCCGCAGGACAGGGGAGGGAAGAGACCCAGTACTTC. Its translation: CASSVRAAGQGREETQYF. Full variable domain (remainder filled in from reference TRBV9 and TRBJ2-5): DSGVTQTPKHLITATGQRVTLRCSPRSGDLSVYWYQQSLDQGLQFLIQYYNGEERAKGNILERFSAQQFPDLHSELNLSSLELGDSALYFCASSVRAAGQGREETQYFGPGTRLLVL.

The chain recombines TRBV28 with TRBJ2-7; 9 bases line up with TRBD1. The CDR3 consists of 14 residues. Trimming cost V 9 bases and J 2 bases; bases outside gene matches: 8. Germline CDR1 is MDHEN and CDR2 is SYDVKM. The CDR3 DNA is TGTGCCAGTAGGGGACAGGGCATTGCCTACGAGCAGTACTTC. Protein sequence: CASRGQGIAYEQYF.

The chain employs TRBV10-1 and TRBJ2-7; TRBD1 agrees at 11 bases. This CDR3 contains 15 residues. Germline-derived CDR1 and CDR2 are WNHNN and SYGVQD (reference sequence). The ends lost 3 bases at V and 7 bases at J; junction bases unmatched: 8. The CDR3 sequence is CASSDPGQGAEEQYF. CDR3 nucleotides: TGCGCCAGCAGTGACCCTGGACAGGGGGCTGAAGAGCAGTACTTC.

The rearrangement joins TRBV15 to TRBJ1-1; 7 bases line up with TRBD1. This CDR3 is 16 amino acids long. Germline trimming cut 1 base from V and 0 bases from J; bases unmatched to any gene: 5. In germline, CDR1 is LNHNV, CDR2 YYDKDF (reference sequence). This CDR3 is CATSRVGTAMNTEAFF. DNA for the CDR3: TGTGCCACCAGCAGAGTCGGGACAGCTATGAACACTGAAGCTTTCTTT.

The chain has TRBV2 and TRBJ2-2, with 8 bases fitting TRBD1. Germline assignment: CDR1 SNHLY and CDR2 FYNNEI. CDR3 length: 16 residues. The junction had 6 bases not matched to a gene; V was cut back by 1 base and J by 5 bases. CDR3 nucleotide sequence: TGTGCCAGCAGTGAAGGTGGGCAGGGGGCAACCGGGGAGCTGTTTTTT. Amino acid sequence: CASSEGGQGATGELFF.